Listed below are T cell receptor beta chains from one sample, sequenced in a study of cytomegalovirus exposure and HLA in healthy donors. Using immunoSEQ multiplex PCR, the repertoire was profiled, and TCRdb retains in-frame clones only, with some absent. The data hold 150,000 to 200,000 clones, with more than 65% observed a single time. Sample: PBMCs. The receptor set was obtained from a middle-aged man in good health and CMV-seropositive. The CDR3 runs from the conserved cysteine through the conserved F or W. The D gene is left open where the match is weak. Expanded clones get a size class; other rows say once, few or many, or leave the size out.

CDR3,DNA,J,D,size,V
CASSPGLGVYEQFF,TGCGCCAGCAGCCCGGGACTAGGGGTTTATGAGCAGTTCTTC,TRBJ2-1,TRBD2,-,TRBV10-1
CASSLTSGGQGAFGELFF,TGTGCCAGCAGTTTGACTTCAGGGGGACAGGGGGCGTTCGGGGAGCTGTTTTTT,TRBJ2-2,TRBD1,-,TRBV27
CASSVEGQTGWETQYF,TGTGCCAGCAGCGTAGAGGGACAGACGGGGTGGGAGACCCAGTACTTC,TRBJ2-5,TRBD1,-,TRBV9
CASSSGQGPGTQYF,TGTGCCAGCAGTTCTGGACAGGGGCCTGGGACCCAGTACTTC,TRBJ2-5,TRBD1,-,TRBV27
CASRSTGPAGELFF,TGTGCCAGTAGGTCCACAGGCCCAGCCGGGGAGCTGTTTTTT,TRBJ2-2,-,-,TRBV19
CASSLETGGTEQYF,TGTGCCAGCAGTTTAGAGACAGGGGGGACCGAGCAGTACTTC,TRBJ2-7,TRBD1,-,TRBV28
CASSIRGGSGNTIYF,TGTGCCAGCTCCATACGGGGGGGCTCTGGAAACACCATATATTTT,TRBJ1-3,-,-,TRBV6-1
CASSLGGGGNEQYF,TGTGCCAGCAGCTTAGGCGGGGGGGGGAACGAGCAGTACTTC,TRBJ2-7,TRBD2,-,TRBV7-6
CASSLGTSGINEQFF,TGTGCCAGCAGCTTAGGGACTAGCGGGATCAATGAGCAGTTCTTC,TRBJ2-1,TRBD2,-,TRBV7-9
CASSLGLPPDTQYF,TGTGCCAGCAGCTTAGGACTCCCTCCAGATACGCAGTATTTT,TRBJ2-3,-,-,TRBV7-8
CATSMSGSIARGSYEQYF,TGTGCCACCAGCATGAGCGGGAGTATTGCCCGAGGCTCCTACGAGCAGTACTTC,TRBJ2-7,TRBD2,-,TRBV15
CASGGTYESYEQYF,TGTGCCAGCGGCGGGACTTACGAATCCTACGAGCAGTACTTC,TRBJ2-7,-,-,TRBV6-4
CASSLVGRDQETQYF,TGCGCCAGCAGCTTGGTAGGCAGGGACCAAGAGACCCAGTACTTC,TRBJ2-5,-,-,TRBV5-1
CASSEAPLRGYNEQFF,TGTGCCAGCAGTGAAGCGCCACTAAGAGGGTACAATGAGCAGTTCTTC,TRBJ2-1,-,-,TRBV6-1
CASRRSGGELFF,TGTGCCAGCCGGAGGTCAGGCGGGGAGCTGTTTTTT,TRBJ2-2,-,few,TRBV2
CTSSQDSGLGRRSTDTQYF,TGCACCAGCAGCCAAGATAGCGGGTTAGGAAGGAGGAGCACAGATACGCAGTATTTT,TRBJ2-3,-,-,TRBV1
CASSSGDRGGNIQYF,TGCGCCAGCAGCTCGGGGGACAGGGGCGGAAACATTCAGTACTTC,TRBJ2-4,TRBD1,-,TRBV5-1
CASSSGTSTDTQYF,TGCGCCAGCAGCTCCGGGACTAGCACAGATACGCAGTATTTT,TRBJ2-3,-,-,TRBV5-1
CASSEASGTGDTQYF,TGTGCCAGCAGTGAGGCTAGCGGGACTGGCGATACGCAGTATTTT,TRBJ2-3,TRBD2,-,TRBV2
CASNPGPDTEAFF,TGTGCCAGCAATCCAGGCCCCGACACTGAAGCTTTCTTT,TRBJ1-1,-,-,TRBV2
CASSDGTGARGANVLTF,TGCGCCAGCAGCGACGGGACAGGGGCCCGTGGGGCCAACGTCCTGACTTTC,TRBJ2-6,TRBD1,-,TRBV5-1
CASSQDVERASRGTGELFF,TGCGCCAGCAGCCAAGATGTCGAGCGGGCTAGCCGTGGCACCGGGGAGCTGTTTTTT,TRBJ2-2,-,-,TRBV4-3
CASRGSRGMETQYF,TGTGCCAGCAGAGGATCCAGGGGGATGGAGACCCAGTACTTC,TRBJ2-5,TRBD1,-,TRBV6-1
CASSLGEGPQIDQYF,TGCGCCAGCAGCTTGGGGGAGGGCCCCCAAATAGATCAGTACTTC,TRBJ2-7,TRBD2,-,TRBV5-1
CAIPERGDNTGELFF,TGTGCCATCCCCGAGCGGGGAGACAACACCGGGGAGCTGTTTTTT,TRBJ2-2,TRBD2,-,TRBV6-5
CASGRQGDEQYF,TGTGCCAGCGGGCGGCAGGGGGACGAGCAGTACTTC,TRBJ2-7,TRBD1,-,TRBV7-9
CAISGTGSDIQYF,TGTGCCATCAGTGGTACAGGGAGTGACATTCAGTACTTC,TRBJ2-4,-,-,TRBV10-3